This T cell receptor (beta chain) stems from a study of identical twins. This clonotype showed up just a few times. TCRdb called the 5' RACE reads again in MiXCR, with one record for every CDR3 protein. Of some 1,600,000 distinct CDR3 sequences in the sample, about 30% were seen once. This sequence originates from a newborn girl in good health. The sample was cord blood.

The CDR3 loop is CASSRNLGGEQYF. Written as DNA, the CDR3 is TGTGCCAGCAGCCGCAACTTAGGCGGTGAGCAGTACTTC. The chain joins TRBV7-2 to TRBJ2-7; D gene uncertain. The CDR3 contains 13 residues. V lost 5 bases and J 7 bases, leaving 15 bases between the germline ends. Germline lookup yields CDR1 SGHTA and CDR2 FQGNSA. Supplemented by reference TRBV7-2 and TRBJ2-7, the full variable domain reads GAGVSQSPSNKVTEKGKDVELRCDPISGHTALYWYRQSLGQGLEFLIYFQGNSAPDKSGLPSDRFSAERTGGSVSTLTIQRTQQEDSAVYLCASSRNLGGEQYFGPGTRLTVT.